This entry lists 19 T cell receptor beta chains sequenced from one sample in a study of regulatory T cells in long-lasting Graves disease. Time point: newly diagnosed GD, antithyroid drugs for less than 3 months. TCR sequences were obtained from RNA taken from PBMCs. Combining iRepertoire HTBI primers with Arm-PCR of CDR3 regions, the authors built TCR beta libraries. From the multiplex PCR reads, TCRdb called clonotypes with MiXCR, one entry per CDR3 protein. The sample holds about 540,000 distinct CDR3 sequences; roughly 12% are singletons and the top ten take under 10%. These records were also assigned to another study, of T cells in Graves' hyperthyroidism and ophthalmopathy.

This specimen consisted of peripheral blood mononuclear cells (PBMCs), obtained at new diagnosis, from a patient treated with antithyroid drugs. The receptors shown here come from a man aged 30 to 45 with Graves disease.

In its sample, this clonotype was seen many times. The chain is built from TRBV12-3 or TRBV12-4 and TRBJ2-7, with D possibly matching TRBD2 (5 bases). Trimming removed 2 bases from V and 4 bases from J, with 12 bases in between. This CDR3 contains 14 residues. CDR3 residues: CASSLSGGPYEQYF. The CDR3 DNA follows: TGTGCCAGCAGTTTAAGCGGCGGACCGTACGAGCAGTACTTC.

This clonotype appeared many times. V gene TRBV11-2 combines with J gene TRBJ2-3, with 8 bases lining up with TRBD2. V trimming: 2 bases; J trimming: 2 bases; junction bases outside the gene matches: 6. This CDR3 is 16 amino acids long. Germline V gene sequence: CDR1 SGHAT, CDR2 FQNNGV. CDR3 region: CASSLTGAGVTDTQYF. The CDR3, as DNA: TGTGCCAGCAGCTTAACAGGAGCGGGAGTCACAGATACGCAGTATTTT.

Many counts were recorded for this clonotype. V and J are TRBV5-1 and TRBJ1-2, with D hard to call. Trimming pared 0 bases from V and 7 bases from J, leaving 10 bases between. Germline CDR1 is SGHRS and CDR2 is YFSETQ. The CDR3 totals 13 residues. The CDR3 DNA reads as TGCGCCAGCAGCTTGGTGCGGGAGGGTGGCTACACCTTC. This codes for CASSLVREGGYTF.

This clonotype has a count of ten or more. The J gene is TRBJ1-5, the V gene TRBV5-1; TRBD1 might be the D (6 bases). The CDR3 covers 15 residues. The germline V gene has CDR1 SGHRS and CDR2 YFSETQ. V lost 4 bases and J lost 6, with 17 bases in between. The chain's CDR3 is CASSISGGGGQPQHF. CDR3 sequence (DNA): TGCGCCAGCAGCATCTCTGGAGGGGGAGGTCAGCCCCAGCATTTT.

Comments on this clonotype: This CDR3 is missing its conserved last phenylalanine or tryptophan, likely due to a read error. Because the CDR3's place on the DNA is in doubt, the DNA is left out and the CDR3 is given as listed by TCRdb. The rearrangement links TRBV30 to TRBJ2-1; the D segment call TRBD2 is taken from the table without a DNA check. In germline, CDR1 is GTSNPN, CDR2 SVGIG (reference sequence). The CDR3 length equals 10 residues, ends included. The CDR3 reads CANLAGVMIL.

There are many counts of this clonotype. The rearrangement joins TRBV6-1 to TRBJ2-1; a weak D match, TRBD1 (6 bases). The germline CDR1 and CDR2 sequences are MNHNS and SASEGT. This CDR3 is built from 13 residues. V shed 7 bases and J shed 6 bases, with 13 bases lying between them. The chain's CDR3 is CASTQGLRNEQFF. DNA of the CDR3: TGTGCCAGCACCCAGGGGTTGCGCAATGAGCAGTTCTTC.

As DNA, the CDR3 is TGTGCCAGCAGCTTAGAGGGGGGGAACACCGGGGAGCTGTTTTTT. It is translated as CASSLEGGNTGELFF. The V and J genes are TRBV11-3 and TRBJ2-2; TRBD2 is a possible D gene (6 bases). V was cut by 0 bases and J by 1 base, with 6 bases left in between. Per the germline V gene, CDR1 is SGHNT and CDR2 is YENEEA. The length of the CDR3 is 15 residues.

This clonotype came up many times. This chain joins TRBV2 and TRBJ1-1; possibly TRBD1 for D (5 bases). CDR1 and CDR2 from the germline V gene are SNHLY and FYNNEI. The length of the CDR3 is 13 residues. Deletions cut 8 bases from V and 5 bases from J, with 15 bases between. In nucleotides, the CDR3 is TGTGCCAGCGTAAGGGGCGCGACTACTGAAGCTTTCTTT. As protein: CASVRGATTEAFF.

The chain has TRBV4-1 and TRBJ2-3; weak D call: TRBD2 (6 bases). The CDR3 spans 14 residues. The ends were cut back, 1 base at V and 5 bases at J, with 10 bases in the middle. Germline values: CDR1 MGHRA, CDR2 YSYEKL. The CDR3 DNA follows: TGCGCCAGCAGCCAAGGGGGAGGTCAAGATACGCAGTATTTT. It specifies CASSQGGGQDTQYF.

This chain joins TRBV25-1 and TRBJ2-7; 9 nucleotides match TRBD2. The CDR3 has 15 residues. Germline V CDR1 and CDR2: MGHDK, SYGVNS. The V and J ends lost 6 bases and 0 bases, in that order; junction bases with no gene match: 6. The CDR3 loop reads CASRGTSRSSYEQYF. Written as DNA, the CDR3 is TGTGCCAGCAGAGGGACTAGCAGGAGCTCCTACGAGCAGTACTTC.

The chain employs TRBV18 and TRBJ1-6; D not certain. Trimming cost V 4 bases and J 9 bases, with 13 bases left between them. This CDR3 is built from 14 residues. The germline V gene encodes CDR1 KGHSH and CDR2 LQKENI. CDR3 loop: CASSREGRGSPLHF. CDR3 DNA: TGTGCCAGCTCACGGGAAGGACGGGGTTCACCCCTCCACTTT.

V gene TRBV2 combines with J gene TRBJ2-3; 13 bases are a match to TRBD2. The CDR3 runs 15 residues. From germline, CDR1 is SNHLY and CDR2 FYNNEI. V lost 7 bases, J lost 5 bases, and 6 bases stayed unmatched. CDR3 in DNA: TGTGCCAGCACCCAACTAGCGGGAGGGCAAGATACGCAGTATTTT. As protein: CASTQLAGGQDTQYF. The full variable domain, in which reference TRBV2 and TRBJ2-3 provide the parts outside the CDR3, is EPEVTQTPSHQVTQMGQEVILRCVPISNHLYFYWYRQILGQKVEFLVSFYNNEISEKSEIFDDQFSVERPDGSNFTLKIRSTKLEDSAMYFCASTQLAGGQDTQYFGPGTRLTVL.

This clonotype has only a few counts. The chain has TRBV10-2 and TRBJ2-7; 8 positions match TRBD1. Germline loops: CDR1 WSHSY, CDR2 SAAADI. The CDR3 runs to 13 residues. The CDR3 DNA sequence: TGCGCAGCAGGACAGGGCAGATCCTACGAGCAGTACTTC. Protein product: CAAGQGRSYEQYF.

The chain links TRBV19 to TRBJ2-6; tentatively, D is TRBD2 (6 bases). V was pared by 3 bases and J by 2 bases, with 8 bases between. The CDR3 has 15 amino acids. Germline V gene sequence: CDR1 LNHDA, CDR2 SQIVND (reference sequence). The CDR3: CASSIPGAGANVLTF. The CDR3, as DNA: TGTGCCAGTAGTATCCCGGGGGCTGGGGCCAACGTCCTGACTTTC.

This clonotype came up many times. The rearrangement links TRBV2 to TRBJ1-2; TRBD1 matches at 7 bases. The germline V gene has CDR1 SNHLY and CDR2 FYNNEI. J gave up 4 bases and V 4 bases, and 3 bases lay outside the gene matches. The CDR3 is 13 amino acids. The CDR3 nucleotides read TGTGCCAGCAGTGGACAGGGTAGCTATGGCTACACCTTC. Residues: CASSGQGSYGYTF.

This clonotype was counted many times. J is TRBJ2-1 and V is TRBV7-9; maybe TRBD1 (5 bases). Germline values: CDR1 SEHNR, CDR2 FQNEAQ (reference sequence). V was trimmed by 5 bases and J by 9 bases, leaving 14 bases between them. CDR3 size: 13 residues. The CDR3 loop is CASSPLGVGEQFF. CDR3 DNA: TGTGCCAGCAGCCCCCTAGGGGTGGGTGAGCAGTTCTTC. Based on the CDR3 plus reference TRBV7-9 and TRBJ2-1, the full variable domain is DTGVSQNPRHKITKRGQNVTFRCDPISEHNRLYWYRQTLGQGPEFLTYFQNEAQLEKSRLLSDRFSAERPKGSFSTLEIQRTEQGDSAMYLCASSPLGVGEQFFGPGTRLTVL.

As for this clonotype: Being one base from a much bigger clone, this may be a read error. CDR3 nucleotide sequence: TGTACCAGCAGAAACAGAGTTACTGTATCCTCCAATGAGCAGTTCTTC. Translation: CTSRNRVTVSSNEQFF. The chain links TRBV6-1 to TRBJ2-1; no clear D. The CDR3 runs 16 residues. Germline V CDR1 and CDR2: MNHNS, SASEGT.

In this sample, this clonotype turned up many times. This rearrangement joins TRBV29-1 to TRBJ1-1; D may be TRBD1 (6 bases). CDR3 length: 14 residues. Trimming cost V 4 bases and J 5 bases, with 17 bases left between them. CDR1 SQVTM and CDR2 ANQGSEA come from the germline V gene. The CDR3 loop is CSVVEAAQGTEAFF. The CDR3 DNA follows: TGCAGCGTTGTAGAGGCAGCCCAGGGGACTGAAGCTTTCTTT.

This clonotype was observed at least ten times. This chain links TRBV6-1 with TRBJ2-5, with TRBD1 matching 9 bases. J lost 3 bases, V lost 6 bases, and 8 bases had no gene match. The CDR3 extends over 15 amino acids. CDR1 is MNHNS, CDR2 SASEGT, per germline. CDR3: CASSPTDRGKETQYF. Written as DNA, the CDR3 is TGTGCCAGCAGCCCTACCGACAGGGGGAAAGAGACCCAGTACTTC.